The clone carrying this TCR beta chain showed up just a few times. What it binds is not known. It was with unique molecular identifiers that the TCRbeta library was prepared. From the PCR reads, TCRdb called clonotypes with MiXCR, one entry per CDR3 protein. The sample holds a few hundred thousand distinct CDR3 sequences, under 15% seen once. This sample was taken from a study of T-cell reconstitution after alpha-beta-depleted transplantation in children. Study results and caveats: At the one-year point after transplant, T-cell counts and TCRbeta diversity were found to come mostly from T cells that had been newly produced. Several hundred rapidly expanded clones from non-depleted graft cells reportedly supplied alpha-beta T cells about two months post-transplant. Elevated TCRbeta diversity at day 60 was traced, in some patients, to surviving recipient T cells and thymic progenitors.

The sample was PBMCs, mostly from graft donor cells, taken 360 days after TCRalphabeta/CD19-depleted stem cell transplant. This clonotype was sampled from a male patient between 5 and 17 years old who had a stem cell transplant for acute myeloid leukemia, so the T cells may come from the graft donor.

The CDR3 DNA reads as TGTGCCAGCAGCGGCCTGGGAACTACTAATGAAAAACTGTTTTTT. Its translation: CASSGLGTTNEKLFF. This chain connects TRBV7-2 to TRBJ1-4; the D is unclear. This CDR3 has 15 residues. From germline, CDR1 is SGHTA and CDR2 FQGNSA. V gave up 5 bases and J gave up 2 bases, with 12 bases separating them.